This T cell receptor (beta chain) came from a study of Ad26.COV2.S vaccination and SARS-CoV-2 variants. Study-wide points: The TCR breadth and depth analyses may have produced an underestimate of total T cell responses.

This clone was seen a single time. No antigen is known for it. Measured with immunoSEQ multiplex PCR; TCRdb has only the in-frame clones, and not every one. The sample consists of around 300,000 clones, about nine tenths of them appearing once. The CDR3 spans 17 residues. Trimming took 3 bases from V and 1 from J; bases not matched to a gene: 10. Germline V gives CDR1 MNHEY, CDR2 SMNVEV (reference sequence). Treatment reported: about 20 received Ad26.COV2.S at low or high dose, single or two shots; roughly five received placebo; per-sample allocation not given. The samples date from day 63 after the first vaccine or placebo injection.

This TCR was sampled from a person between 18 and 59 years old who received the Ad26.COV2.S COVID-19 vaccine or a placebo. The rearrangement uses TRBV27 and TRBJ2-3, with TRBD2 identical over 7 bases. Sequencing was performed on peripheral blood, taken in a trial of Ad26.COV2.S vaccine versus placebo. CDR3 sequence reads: CASSFLGGSGGTDTQYF. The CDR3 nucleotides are TGTGCCAGCAGTTTCCTCGGCGGGAGTGGGGGCACAGATACGCAGTATTTT.